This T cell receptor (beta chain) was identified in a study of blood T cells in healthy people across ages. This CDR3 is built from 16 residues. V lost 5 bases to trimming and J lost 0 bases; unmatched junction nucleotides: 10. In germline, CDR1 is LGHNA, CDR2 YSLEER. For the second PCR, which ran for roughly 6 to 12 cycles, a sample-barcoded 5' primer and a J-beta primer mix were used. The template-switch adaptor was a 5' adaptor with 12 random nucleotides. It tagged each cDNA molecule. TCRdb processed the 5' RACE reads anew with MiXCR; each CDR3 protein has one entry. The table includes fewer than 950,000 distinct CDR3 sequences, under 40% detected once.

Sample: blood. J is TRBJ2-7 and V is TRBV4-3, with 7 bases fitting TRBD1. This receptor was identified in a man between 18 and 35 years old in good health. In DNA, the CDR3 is TGCGCCAGCAGCTCGCCGGGACAGTCGAGCTCCTACGAGCAGTACTTC. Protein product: CASSSPGQSSSYEQYF.